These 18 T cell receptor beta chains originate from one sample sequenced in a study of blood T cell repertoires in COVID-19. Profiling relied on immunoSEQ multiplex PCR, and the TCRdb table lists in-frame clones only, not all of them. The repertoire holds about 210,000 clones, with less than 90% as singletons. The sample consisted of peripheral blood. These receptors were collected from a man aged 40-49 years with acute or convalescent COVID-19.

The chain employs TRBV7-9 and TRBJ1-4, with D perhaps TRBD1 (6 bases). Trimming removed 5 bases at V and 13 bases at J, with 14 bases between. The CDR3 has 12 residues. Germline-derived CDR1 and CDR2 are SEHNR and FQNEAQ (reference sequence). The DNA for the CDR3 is TGTGCCAGCAGCGGGGGGGCAGGTGGACTGTTTTTT. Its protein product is CASSGGAGGLFF.

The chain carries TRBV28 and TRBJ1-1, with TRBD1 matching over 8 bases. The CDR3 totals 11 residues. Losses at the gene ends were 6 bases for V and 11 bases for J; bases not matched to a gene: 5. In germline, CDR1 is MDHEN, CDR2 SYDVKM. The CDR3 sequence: CASRTDRGAFF. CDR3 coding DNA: TGTGCCAGCAGGACAGACAGGGGCGCTTTCTTT.

CDR3 residues: CASTPNRGDGYTF. DNA for the CDR3: TGTGCCAGCACTCCAAACAGGGGTGATGGCTACACCTTC. This chain joins TRBV6-5 and TRBJ1-2, with 7 bases lining up with TRBD1. Germline lookup yields CDR1 MNHEY and CDR2 SVGAGI. Losses at the gene ends were 7 bases for V and 6 bases for J; bases not matched to a gene: 8. CDR3 size: 13 residues.

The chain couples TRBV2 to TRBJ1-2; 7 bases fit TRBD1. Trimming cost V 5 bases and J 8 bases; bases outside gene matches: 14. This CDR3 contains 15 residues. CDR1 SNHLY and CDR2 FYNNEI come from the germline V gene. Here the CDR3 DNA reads TGTGCCAGCAGTCAAATAAGACAGGGTCGACGGGGCTACACCTTC. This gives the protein CASSQIRQGRRGYTF.

The CDR3 DNA sequence: TGTGCCAGCACGGCTCGTGACAGGACGACAGATACGCAGTATTTT. Translation: CASTARDRTTDTQYF. The chain employs TRBV27 and TRBJ2-3, with D tentatively TRBD1 (6 bases). The CDR3 spans 15 residues. V shed 7 bases and J shed 3 bases, with 17 bases lying between them. The germline V gene has CDR1 MNHEY and CDR2 SMNVEV (reference sequence).

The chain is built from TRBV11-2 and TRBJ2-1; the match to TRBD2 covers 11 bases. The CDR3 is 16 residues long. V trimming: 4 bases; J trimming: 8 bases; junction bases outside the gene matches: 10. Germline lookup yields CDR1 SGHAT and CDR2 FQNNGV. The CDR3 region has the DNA TGTGCCAGCAGCTCCCTTGGTAGCGGGAGGGTCGATGAGCAGTTCTTC. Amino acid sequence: CASSSLGSGRVDEQFF.

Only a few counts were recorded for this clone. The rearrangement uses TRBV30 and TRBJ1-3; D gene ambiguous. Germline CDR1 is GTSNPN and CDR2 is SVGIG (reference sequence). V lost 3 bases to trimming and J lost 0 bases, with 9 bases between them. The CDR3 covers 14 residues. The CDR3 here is CAWSQRSSGNTIYF. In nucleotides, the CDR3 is TGTGCCTGGAGCCAGCGGAGCTCTGGAAACACCATATATTTT.

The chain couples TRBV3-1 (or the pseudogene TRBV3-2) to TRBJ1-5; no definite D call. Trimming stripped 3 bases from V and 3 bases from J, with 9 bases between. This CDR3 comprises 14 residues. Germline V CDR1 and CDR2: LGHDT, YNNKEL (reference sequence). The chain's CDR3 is CASSQHRDNQPQHF. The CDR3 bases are TGTGCCAGCAGCCAGCATAGAGACAATCAGCCCCAGCATTTT.

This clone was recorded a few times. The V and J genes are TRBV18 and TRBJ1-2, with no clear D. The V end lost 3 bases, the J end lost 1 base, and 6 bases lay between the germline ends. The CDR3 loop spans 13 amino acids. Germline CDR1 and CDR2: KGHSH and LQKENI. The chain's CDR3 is CASSPEGNYGYTF. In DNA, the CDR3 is TGTGCCAGCTCACCCGAGGGTAACTATGGCTACACCTTC.

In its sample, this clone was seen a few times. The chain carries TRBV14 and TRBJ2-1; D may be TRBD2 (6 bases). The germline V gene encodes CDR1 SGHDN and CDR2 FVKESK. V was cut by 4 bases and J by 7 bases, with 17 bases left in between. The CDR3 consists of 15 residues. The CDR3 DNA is TGTGCCAGCAGCCCCCCTGGCGGGACCGAAAATGAGCAGTTCTTC. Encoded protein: CASSPPGGTENEQFF.

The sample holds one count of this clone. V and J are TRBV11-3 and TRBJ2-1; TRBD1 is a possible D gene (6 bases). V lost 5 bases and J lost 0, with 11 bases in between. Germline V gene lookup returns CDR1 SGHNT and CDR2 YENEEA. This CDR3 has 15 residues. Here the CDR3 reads CASSPRGSSYNEQFF. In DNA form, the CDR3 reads TGTGCCAGCAGCCCGAGGGGGAGCTCCTACAATGAGCAGTTCTTC.

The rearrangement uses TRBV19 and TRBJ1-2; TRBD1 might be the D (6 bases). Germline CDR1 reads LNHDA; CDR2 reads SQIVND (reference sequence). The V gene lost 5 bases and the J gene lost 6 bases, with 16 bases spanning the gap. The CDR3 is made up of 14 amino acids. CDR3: CASSPPGGGNGYTF. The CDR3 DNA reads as TGTGCCAGTAGTCCCCCCGGGGGGGGCAATGGCTACACCTTC.

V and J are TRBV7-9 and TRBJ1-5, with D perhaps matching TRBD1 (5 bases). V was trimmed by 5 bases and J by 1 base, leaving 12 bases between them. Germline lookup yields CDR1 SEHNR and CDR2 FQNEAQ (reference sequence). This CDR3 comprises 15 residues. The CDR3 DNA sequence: TGTGCCAGCAGCCCGCAGGGTGGGAGCAATCAGCCCCAGCATTTT. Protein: CASSPQGGSNQPQHF.

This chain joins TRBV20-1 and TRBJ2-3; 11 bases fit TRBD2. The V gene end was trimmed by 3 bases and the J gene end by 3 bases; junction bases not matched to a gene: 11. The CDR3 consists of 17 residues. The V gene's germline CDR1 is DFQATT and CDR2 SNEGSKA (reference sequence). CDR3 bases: TGCAGTGCTAGTAGCGGGGGGGCCCCATATCTTACAGATACGCAGTATTTT. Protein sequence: CSASSGGAPYLTDTQYF.

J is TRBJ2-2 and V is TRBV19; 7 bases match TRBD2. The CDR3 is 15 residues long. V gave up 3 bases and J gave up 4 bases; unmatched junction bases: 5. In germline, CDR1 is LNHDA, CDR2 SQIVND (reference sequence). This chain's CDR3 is CASSISGRLTGELFF. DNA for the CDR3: TGTGCCAGTAGTATTTCCGGGAGGCTCACCGGGGAGCTGTTTTTT.

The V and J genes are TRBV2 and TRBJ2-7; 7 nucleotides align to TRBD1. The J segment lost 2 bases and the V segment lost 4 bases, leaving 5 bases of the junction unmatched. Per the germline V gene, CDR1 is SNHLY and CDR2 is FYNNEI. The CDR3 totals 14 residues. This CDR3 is CASSGQGSAYEQYF. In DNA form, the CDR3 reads TGTGCCAGCAGTGGACAGGGATCCGCCTACGAGCAGTACTTC.

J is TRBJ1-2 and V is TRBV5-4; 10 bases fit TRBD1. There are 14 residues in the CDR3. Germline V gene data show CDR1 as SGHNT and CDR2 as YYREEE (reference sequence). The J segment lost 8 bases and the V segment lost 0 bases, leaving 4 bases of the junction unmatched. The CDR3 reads CASSLGDRGLGYTF. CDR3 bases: TGTGCCAGCAGCTTGGGGGACAGGGGTTTGGGCTACACCTTC.

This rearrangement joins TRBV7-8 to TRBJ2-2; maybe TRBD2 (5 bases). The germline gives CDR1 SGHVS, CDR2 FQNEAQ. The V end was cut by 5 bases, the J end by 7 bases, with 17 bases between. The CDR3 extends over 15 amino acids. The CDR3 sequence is CASSIPTLAGGELFF. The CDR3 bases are TGTGCCAGCAGCATACCGACCCTTGCGGGCGGGGAGCTGTTTTTT.